This T cell receptor beta chain was retrieved from a study of Graves' ophthalmopathy and Graves' hyperthyroidism. Findings and limits, study-wide: Sensitivity reached roughly 71% and specificity about 73% when the model predicted ophthalmopathy progression.

This clonotype was observed many times. Its antigen is not known. The study amplified TCR beta CDR3 regions using RNA transcripts. The authors performed first-round RT-PCR with HTBI primers and then a second-round multiplex PCR. TCRdb recomputed calls from the multiplex PCR reads with MiXCR, one row per CDR3 protein. The data hold over 150,000 distinct CDR3 sequences, with roughly two fifths observed a single time. Serum thyroxine and TRAb, along with clinical symptoms, thyroid ultrasound and orbital computed tomography, were what diagnosis relied on. V trimming: 2 bases; J trimming: 7 bases; junction bases outside the gene matches: 10. The CDR3 spans 14 residues. The germline V gene has CDR1 DFQATT and CDR2 SNEGSKA (reference sequence).

The sequenced sample was peripheral blood. The sequence derives from a woman in her forties with Graves' ophthalmopathy. The V call is TRBV20-1, the J call TRBJ1-2; the match to TRBD1 covers 7 bases. The CDR3 DNA follows: TGCAGTGCTAGACCCGGGGCAGGGGGTCGTGGCTACACCTTC. Its translation is CSARPGAGGRGYTF.